The rows below give T cell receptor beta chains drawn from one sample of a study of beta chain features in type 1 diabetes. Sequenced by immunoSEQ multiplex PCR; TCRdb stores in-frame clones only, minus some. Here the sample spans 600,000 to 700,000 clones, around 12% being singletons. The sequenced sample was naive CD4+ T cells from blood. These receptors were taken from a man aged 30 to 45 with type 1 diabetes. CDR3s include the opening cysteine and the closing phenylalanine or tryptophan. Fields, in order: D gene, J gene, clone size, V gene, CDR3 length, CDR3 DNA, CDR3 protein. D genes are given only for firm matches. Size is stated for part of the rows, as once, few or many counts, or as a class when the clone is expanded.

D: .
J: TRBJ2-5
size: few
V: TRBV5-1
length: 14
DNA: TGCGCCAGCAGCGTTACCGGGACGTCAGAGACCCAGTACTTC
CDR3: CASSVTGTSETQYF

D: .
J: TRBJ1-3
size: few
V: TRBV7-2
length: 12
DNA: TGTGCCAGCAGCTTACGTGGAAACACCATATATTTT
CDR3: CASSLRGNTIYF

D: .
J: TRBJ2-3
size: .
V: TRBV7-3
length: 14
DNA: TGTGCCAGCAGTCCTCCCTCGGGCTCAGATACGCAGTATTTT
CDR3: CASSPPSGSDTQYF

D: .
J: TRBJ1-1
size: few
V: TRBV6-1
length: 8
DNA: TGTGCCAGCAGTGAAGCTTTCTTT
CDR3: CASSEAFF

D: .
J: TRBJ2-7
size: few
V: TRBV30
length: 11
DNA: TGTGCCTGGAGTTCCCGAATCGAGCAGTACTTC
CDR3: CAWSSRIEQYF

D: TRBD1
J: TRBJ1-5
size: few
V: TRBV30
length: 13
DNA: TGTGCCTGGAGTCCAGGGGGAAATCAGCCCCAGCATTTT
CDR3: CAWSPGGNQPQHF

D: .
J: TRBJ2-2
size: .
V: TRBV27
length: 15
DNA: TGTGCCAGCAGTAACCGACAGTCTCGCACCGGGGAGCTGTTTTTT
CDR3: CASSNRQSRTGELFF

D: TRBD1
J: TRBJ2-7
size: .
V: TRBV6-5
length: 14
DNA: TGTGCCAGCAGTCGCGGACAGGGCAGCTACGAGCAGTACTTC
CDR3: CASSRGQGSYEQYF

D: .
J: TRBJ2-3
size: .
V: TRBV5-4
length: 16
DNA: TGTGCCAGCAGCTTGGTACTCGTCAGGGGAGCAGATACGCAGTATTTT
CDR3: CASSLVLVRGADTQYF

D: .
J: TRBJ2-5
size: .
V: TRBV2
length: 11
DNA: TGTGCCAGCAGTGGGTGGGAGACCCAGTACTTC
CDR3: CASSGWETQYF

D: .
J: TRBJ1-2
size: few
V: TRBV18
length: 13
DNA: TGTGCCAGCTCACTGAGGACAAAGGATGGCTACACCTTC
CDR3: CASSLRTKDGYTF

D: .
J: TRBJ2-1
size: few
V: TRBV7-2
length: 12
DNA: TGTGCCAGCAGCCTGATGGGGGGTGAGCAGTTCTTC
CDR3: CASSLMGGEQFF

D: TRBD1
J: TRBJ2-7
size: few
V: TRBV2
length: 12
DNA: TGTGCCAGCAGACAGGGGTCCCACGAGCAGTACTTC
CDR3: CASRQGSHEQYF

D: .
J: TRBJ1-6
size: few
V: TRBV18
length: 13
DNA: TGTGCCAGCTCACCAATGACAGATTCACCCCTCCACTTT
CDR3: CASSPMTDSPLHF

D: .
J: TRBJ2-7
size: .
V: TRBV19
length: 14
DNA: TGTGCCAGTTTCCTAGCAGGATTTTCCTACGAGCAGTACTTC
CDR3: CASFLAGFSYEQYF

D: .
J: TRBJ2-5
size: few
V: TRBV18
length: 16
DNA: TGTGCCAGCTCTCGTTTCACCGGGACTCAGGGGGAGACCCAGTACTTC
CDR3: CASSRFTGTQGETQYF

D: .
J: TRBJ1-5
size: few
V: TRBV9
length: 13
DNA: TGTGCCAGCAGCGCAGGGGCAGGTCAGCCCCAGCATTTT
CDR3: CASSAGAGQPQHF

D: TRBD1
J: TRBJ1-2
size: .
V: TRBV7-8
length: 14
DNA: TGTGCCAGCAGCTTGCTAGACAGGGACTATGGCTACACCTTC
CDR3: CASSLLDRDYGYTF

D: TRBD1
J: TRBJ1-4
size: .
V: TRBV25-1
length: 13
DNA: TGTGCCAGCATGAGACAGGGAAGTGAAAAACTGTTTTTT
CDR3: CASMRQGSEKLFF

D: TRBD2
J: TRBJ2-7
size: few
V: TRBV6-5
length: 15
DNA: TGTGCCAGCAGTACGACTAGCGGGCCCTTTTACGAGCAGTACTTC
CDR3: CASSTTSGPFYEQYF

D: .
J: TRBJ1-4
size: few
V: TRBV5-6
length: 15
DNA: TGTGCCAGCAGCGAAACAGGGCCCGTTAATGAAAAACTGTTTTTT
CDR3: CASSETGPVNEKLFF

D: TRBD1
J: TRBJ1-4
size: .
V: TRBV5-1
length: 15
DNA: TGCGCCAGCAGCTCGACAGGGGGCAAGGATGAAAAACTGTTTTTT
CDR3: CASSSTGGKDEKLFF

D: TRBD1
J: TRBJ1-4
size: few
V: TRBV6-5
length: 14
DNA: TGTGCCAGCAGCCCCGGGACAGTTGGAGAAAAACTGTTTTTT
CDR3: CASSPGTVGEKLFF

D: .
J: TRBJ2-5
size: few
V: TRBV6-6
length: 14
DNA: TGTGCCAGCAGTTACCCTCAGTCGCTGGAGACCCAGTACTTC
CDR3: CASSYPQSLETQYF

D: TRBD2
J: TRBJ2-5
size: few
V: TRBV5-4
length: 16
DNA: TGTGCCAGCAGCTTGCGGCTAGCGGGGGGAGGGGAGACCCAGTACTTC
CDR3: CASSLRLAGGGETQYF